These 20 T cell receptor beta chains share one sample of origin, sequenced in a study of cytomegalovirus exposure and HLA in healthy donors. The PCR contained 60 Vbeta and 13 Jbeta primers. TCRdb keeps only in-frame clones here, not all; method: immunoSEQ multiplex PCR. The sample has fewer than 150,000 clones, over 75% seen once. The specimen was PBMCs. The receptors shown here come from a woman in her late teens or twenties in good health and CMV-seronegative.

The chain employs TRBV7-6 and TRBJ1-4; unclear D gene. Trimming removed 1 base at V and 7 bases at J, with 13 bases between. Germline V lookup: CDR1 SGHVS, CDR2 FNYEAQ. The CDR3 has 15 amino acids. The CDR3 bases are TGTGCCAGCAGCTTAGGGAGAGGGATAGGTGAAAAACTGTTTTTT. Residues: CASSLGRGIGEKLFF.

This clone came up a few times. The gene calls are TRBV6-5 and TRBJ1-6; D perhaps matches TRBD1 (6 bases). Per the germline V gene, CDR1 is MNHEY and CDR2 is SVGAGI. This CDR3 comprises 14 residues. V lost 11 bases and J lost 8, with 19 bases in between. The CDR3 DNA is TGTGCCGGGTCGGAAGGGGACACCTATTCACCCCTCCACTTT. Encoded protein: CAGSEGDTYSPLHF.

The chain couples TRBV4-1 to TRBJ2-4; D gene unclear. CDR1 is MGHRA, CDR2 YSYEKL, per germline. V was clipped by 1 base and J by 3 bases, with 19 bases between them. The CDR3 covers 18 residues. The CDR3 loop reads CASSQGAAFRIDKNIQYF. The DNA for the CDR3 is TGCGCCAGCAGCCAAGGGGCCGCCTTCCGGATCGACAAAAACATTCAGTACTTC.

The chain joins TRBV5-4 to TRBJ2-5, with D tentatively TRBD1 (6 bases). Germline V gene sequence: CDR1 SGHNT, CDR2 YYREEE (reference sequence). The CDR3 consists of 14 residues. Deletions cut 0 bases from V and 5 bases from J, with 11 bases between. For the CDR3, the DNA is TGTGCCAGCAGCTTGGCAACAGGGAAGGAGACCCAGTACTTC. Protein: CASSLATGKETQYF.

This clone was counted a single time. This sequence joins TRBV5-8 and TRBJ2-5; 7 bases fit TRBD2. The CDR3 sequence is 12 residues long. Looked up from germline, CDR1 is SGHTS and CDR2 is YDEGEE. J was trimmed by 4 bases and V by 7 bases; bases with no gene match: 4. CDR3 sequence: CASVWGGETQYF. DNA for the CDR3: TGTGCCAGCGTATGGGGGGGAGAGACCCAGTACTTC.

This clone was picked up one time. V usage is TRBV10-2 and J usage is TRBJ1-5; 9 bases align to TRBD1. Germline CDR1 and CDR2: WSHSY and SAAADI. The junction had 5 bases not matched to a gene; V was cut back by 3 bases and J by 2 bases. The CDR3 runs 16 residues. The CDR3 loop is CASSDSDRGGNQPQHF. In DNA, the CDR3 is TGCGCCAGCAGTGACTCGGACAGGGGTGGCAATCAGCCCCAGCATTTT.

This chain connects TRBV28 to TRBJ2-5; TRBD2 matches 8 bases. The J call may be wrong; the DNA end is better matched by TRBJ2-7. The CDR3 is 14 amino acids. The germline V gene encodes CDR1 MDHEN and CDR2 SYDVKM. CDR3 protein: CASNIRLARNEQYF. In DNA form, the CDR3 reads TGTGCCAGCAACATCCGACTAGCGCGGAACGAGCAGTACTTC.

This clone came up a few times. V gene TRBV6-5 combines with J gene TRBJ1-1; D not certain. The germline V gene has CDR1 MNHEY and CDR2 SVGAGI. Trimming left V 0 bases short and J 6 bases short, with 14 bases between. The CDR3 covers 15 residues. CDR3 DNA: TGTGCCAGCAGTTACTCGAGTTTCGGTAGTCCTGAAGCTTTCTTT. Amino acid sequence: CASSYSSFGSPEAFF.

The rearrangement uses TRBV6-1 and TRBJ1-2, with 8 bases lining up with TRBD1. This CDR3 has 15 amino acids. Unmatched junction bases numbered 19, after V lost 11 bases and J lost 8 bases. Germline CDR1 is MNHNS and CDR2 is SASEGT. CDR3 in amino acids: CAGNRLDRVSRGYTF. In nucleotides, the CDR3 is TGTGCCGGAAACAGGTTGGACAGGGTGTCGAGGGGCTACACCTTC.

The CDR3 sequence is CSVAGNTEAFF. The CDR3 DNA is TGCAGTGTGGCAGGGAACACTGAAGCTTTCTTT. V is TRBV20-1 and J is TRBJ1-1; D gene ambiguous. The CDR3 is made up of 11 amino acids. Germline V CDR1 and CDR2: DFQATT, SNEGSKA (reference sequence). Trimming took 7 bases from V and 1 from J, leaving 7 bases between them.

The chain couples TRBV19 to TRBJ1-1; D not certain. V was trimmed by 7 bases and J by 0 bases, leaving 12 bases between them. There are 14 residues in the CDR3. Germline lookup yields CDR1 LNHDA and CDR2 SQIVND (reference sequence). CDR3 region: CASKRGSMNTEAFF. As DNA, the CDR3 is TGTGCCAGTAAACGAGGCAGCATGAACACTGAAGCTTTCTTT.

The V gene is TRBV28, the J gene TRBJ2-7; D may be TRBD1 (5 bases). CDR1 is MDHEN, CDR2 SYDVKM, per germline. The CDR3 runs to 14 residues. V lost 8 bases and J 3 bases, leaving 17 bases between the germline ends. Here the CDR3 reads CASFPRGKYYEQYF. The CDR3 DNA is TGTGCCAGCTTCCCAAGGGGAAAATACTACGAGCAGTACTTC.

V gene TRBV28 combines with J gene TRBJ2-7, with D perhaps matching TRBD1 (6 bases). The CDR3 has 15 amino acids. Deletions cut 3 bases from V and 4 bases from J, with 16 bases between. The V gene's germline CDR1 is MDHEN and CDR2 SYDVKM. CDR3 coding DNA: TGTGCCAGCAGTTTCAAGACAGGTAATGGATACGAGCAGTACTTC. Translating it yields CASSFKTGNGYEQYF.

The chain uses TRBV11-1 and TRBJ2-2, with D possibly TRBD1 on 5 matching bases. CDR3 length: 15 residues. In germline, CDR1 is SGHAT, CDR2 FQDESV (reference sequence). Trimming pared 1 base from V and 4 bases from J, leaving 10 bases between. The CDR3 is CASSLGQTSTGELFF. CDR3 bases: TGTGCCAGCAGCTTAGGACAGACTTCCACCGGGGAGCTGTTTTTT.

The gene calls are TRBV7-7 and TRBJ2-2, with TRBD2 identical over 8 bases. V trimming: 5 bases; J trimming: 2 bases; junction bases outside the gene matches: 13. The CDR3 is 18 residues long. CDR1 and CDR2 (germline): SSHAT, FNYEAQ (reference sequence). The CDR3 DNA reads as TGTGCCAGCAGCCCGATGGAGACTAGCGTCTTAAACACCGGGGAGCTGTTTTTT. Translated, it gives CASSPMETSVLNTGELFF.

The V call is TRBV5-4, the J call TRBJ1-3, with 7 bases that match TRBD1. The CDR3 covers 14 residues. Unmatched junction bases numbered 3, after V lost 4 bases and J lost 2 bases. CDR1 SGHNT and CDR2 YYREEE come from the germline V gene (reference sequence). The CDR3 reads CASSPDRAGNTIYF. Here the CDR3 DNA reads TGTGCCAGCAGCCCAGACAGGGCTGGAAACACCATATATTTT.

The J gene is TRBJ2-6, the V gene TRBV5-5; D gene uncertain. The CDR3 runs to 15 residues. The V end lost 4 bases, the J end lost 0 bases, and 8 bases lay between the germline ends. Germline V gene data show CDR1 as SGHKS and CDR2 as YYEKEE (reference sequence). The CDR3 here is CASSRSGSGANVLTF. DNA for the CDR3: TGTGCCAGCAGCCGATCCGGCTCTGGGGCCAACGTCCTGACTTTC.

This clone has just a few counts. The rearrangement joins TRBV28 to TRBJ2-4; 11 nucleotides line up with TRBD2. Germline values: CDR1 MDHEN, CDR2 SYDVKM. CDR3 length equals 18 residues. J was trimmed by 1 base and V by 6 bases; bases with no gene match: 11. The CDR3 sequence: CASSSPRASGRAKNIQYF. DNA for the CDR3: TGTGCCAGCAGCTCCCCCCGGGCTAGCGGGAGGGCCAAAAACATTCAGTACTTC.

V gene TRBV30 combines with J gene TRBJ1-1; TRBD1 aligns across 7 bases. Trimming at V came to 3 bases and at J to 1 base, leaving 8 bases not matched to a gene. Germline CDR1 is GTSNPN and CDR2 is SVGIG (reference sequence). The CDR3 totals 15 residues. The CDR3 sequence is CAWRLAWTGNTEAFF. For the CDR3, the DNA is TGTGCCTGGAGACTCGCCTGGACAGGGAACACTGAAGCTTTCTTT.

This sequence joins TRBV4-1 and TRBJ1-2; perhaps TRBD1 as D (5 bases). This CDR3 spans 16 amino acids. The germline V gene encodes CDR1 MGHRA and CDR2 YSYEKL. The ends were cut back, 0 bases at V and 2 bases at J, with 13 bases in the middle. The CDR3 DNA sequence: TGCGCCAGCAGCCAAGATATTCCCCAGGGAAACTATGGCTACACCTTC. As protein: CASSQDIPQGNYGYTF.